The source of this TCR beta chain is a study of blood T cell repertoires in COVID-19. Turning to the study itself: Collection of acute and convalescent COVID-19 samples took place in the United States, Italy and Spain. PBMCs, B-cell-depleted T cells, or T cells provided the cDNA or gDNA that made up the material.

Germline lookup yields CDR1 LNHDA and CDR2 SQIVND (reference sequence). Trimming cost V 5 bases and J 5 bases; bases outside gene matches: 8. The CDR3 loop spans 14 amino acids. Per the study methods: Amplified reference gene primers provided the basis for estimating nucleated cell counts. Libraries were prepared by immunoSEQ multiplex PCR; TCRdb keeps only in-frame clonotypes and omits some of them. Clonal size and the V and J genes are those of that table, whereas D and trimming came from the DNA. Here the sample spans almost 250,000 clones, about 89% being singletons. The TCR comes from a woman aged 55-69 years who had recovered from COVID-19. V usage is TRBV19 and J usage is TRBJ2-7; 8 bases match TRBD2. The sample comprised peripheral blood. DNA of the CDR3: TGTGCCAGTAGTCGGGGGGGCATATCGGACGAGCAGTACTTC. It encodes CASSRGGISDEQYF.